One T cell receptor beta chain is described in this entry. This sample stems from a study of control samples from healthy donors and cancer patients. Trimming took off 3 bases at V and 3 bases at J, with 15 bases between the two ends. The germline V gene has CDR1 SGHDT and CDR2 YYEEEE. The CDR3 runs 15 residues. The method was immunoSEQ multiplex PCR; TCRdb's version includes in-frame clones alone and lacks a portion of them. The table has under 200,000 clones, just under 95% seen once. The chain employs TRBV5-6 and TRBJ1-1; D call uncertain. This clonotype originated in a woman aged 40 to 50 in good health. Sequences were obtained from blood. The CDR3: CASSSRGRSYTEAFF. DNA for the CDR3: TGTGCCAGCAGCTCCCGAGGCAGGAGTTACACTGAAGCTTTCTTT.